These T cell receptor beta chains were read from a single sample in a study of cytomegalovirus exposure and HLA in healthy donors. Sequencing was performed with immunoSEQ multiplex PCR; in TCRdb, only in-frame clones are kept and a portion is missing. The sample shows 150,000 to 170,000 clones, 60% to 85% of them seen only once. The sample consisted of PBMCs. Receptor source: a woman between 35 and 50 years old in good health and CMV-seronegative. Both conserved end residues are part of each CDR3. D genes are given only for firm matches. Clone size is given for some rows only: seen once, a few or many times, or a class if the clone is expanded.

D,V,J,size,DNA,CDR3
NA,TRBV6-4,TRBJ2-1,NA,TGTGCCAGCAGTGACGGGAGAGGGACCTACAATGAGCAGTTCTTC,CASSDGRGTYNEQFF
NA,TRBV5-6,TRBJ2-6,NA,TGTGCCAGCGGCTTGTCGGGCAGGGTCCTCTCTGGGGCCAACGTCCTGACTTTC,CASGLSGRVLSGANVLTF
TRBD2,TRBV10-3,TRBJ2-1,NA,TGTGCCATCAGTGAACCCAGCGGGATTAATAATGAGCAGTTCTTC,CAISEPSGINNEQFF
TRBD1,TRBV7-9,TRBJ1-4,NA,TGTGCCAGCAGCTTCACACAGGGGCTGGTTGAAAAACTGTTTTTT,CASSFTQGLVEKLFF
TRBD2,TRBV7-9,TRBJ2-2,NA,TGTGCCAGCAGCCGAGGACTAGCGGGGTCGGAGAGAACCGGGGAGCTGTTTTTT,CASSRGLAGSERTGELFF
TRBD1,TRBV5-4,TRBJ1-1,NA,TGTGCCAGCAGCCTGACAGGGGCGCCTGAAGCTTTCTTT,CASSLTGAPEAFF
NA,TRBV7-9,TRBJ2-2,once,TGTGCCAGCAGCTTAGGGCTGGGCTCAGGAGGGGAGCTGTTTTTT,CASSLGLGSGGELFF
TRBD1,TRBV2,TRBJ1-6,NA,TGTGCCAGCAGTACACAGGGGGCAAGAGGGAATTCACCCCTCCACTTT,CASSTQGARGNSPLHF
NA,TRBV6-5,TRBJ1-4,NA,TGTGCCAGCAGCCCCCCTACAACTAATGAAAAACTGTTTTTT,CASSPPTTNEKLFF
TRBD2,TRBV5-1,TRBJ2-1,NA,TGCGCCAGCAGCCGAACCCTGGGAGGGTCGTACAATGAGCAGTTCTTC,CASSRTLGGSYNEQFF
TRBD1,TRBV19,TRBJ1-2,NA,TGTGCCAGTAGTATAGCCCCCTTTGACAGGGGAGCTAACTATGGCTACACCTTC,CASSIAPFDRGANYGYTF
NA,TRBV12-5,TRBJ1-5,NA,TGTGCTAGTGGTTTGGGGCCTAATCAGCCCCAGCATTTT,CASGLGPNQPQHF
TRBD1,TRBV5-4,TRBJ1-3,few,TGTGCCAGCAGCCTTCGACAGGGACCTGGAAACACCATATATTTT,CASSLRQGPGNTIYF
NA,TRBV7-2,TRBJ1-5,NA,TGTGCCAGCAGCTCCCGGACGGGGAATCAGCCCCAGCATTTT,CASSSRTGNQPQHF
TRBD1,TRBV5-1,TRBJ1-1,NA,TGCGCCAGCAGCCAGCAGGGGGGGAACACTGAAGCTTTCTTT,CASSQQGGNTEAFF
NA,TRBV5-1,TRBJ1-1,few,TGCGCCAGCAGCTATCCAGACAGGATGGCTGAAGCTTTCTTT,CASSYPDRMAEAFF
TRBD1,TRBV2,TRBJ1-5,few,TGTGCCAGCAGTGGGGCCAGGGGGGTAAATACGGCCCAGCATTTT,CASSGARGVNTAQHF
NA,TRBV5-4,TRBJ1-4,few,TGTGCCAGCAGCCCGCGCCGGGGGGTTCCCAATGAAAAACTGTTTTTT,CASSPRRGVPNEKLFF
TRBD2,TRBV13,TRBJ2-5,NA,TGTGCCAGCAGCTTAGGTGGGCTAGCGGGGCCTCGGGGGACCCAGTACTTC,CASSLGGLAGPRGTQYF
TRBD1,TRBV10-1,TRBJ2-7,NA,TGCGCCAGATTCGGACAGGTGCCCTACGAGCAGTACTTC,CARFGQVPYEQYF
TRBD2,TRBV10-3,TRBJ2-1,few,TGTGCCATCAGTGAGACCCCCCCAGCGGGGGCTAACAATGAGCAGTTCTTC,CAISETPPAGANNEQFF
NA,TRBV5-1,TRBJ1-1,NA,TGCGCCAGCAGCTTTTCAAGCAGGTGGACTGAAGCTTTCTTT,CASSFSSRWTEAFF
TRBD1,TRBV6-6,TRBJ1-6,once,TGTGCCAGCAGTCCACTACAGGGGGCGCGAAATTCACCCCTCCACTTT,CASSPLQGARNSPLHF
TRBD1,TRBV5-1,TRBJ2-5,once,TGCGCCAGCAGCTTGATGGGTGTCGGGACAGCACAAGAGACCCAGTACTTC,CASSLMGVGTAQETQYF
NA,TRBV6-4,TRBJ1-2,NA,TGTGCCAGCAGTGACGGGGGGTATGGCTACACCTTC,CASSDGGYGYTF
TRBD1,TRBV6-6,TRBJ2-2,NA,TGTGCCAGCAGTACCGGGACAGGGGGTCAGACCGGGGAGCTGTTTTTT,CASSTGTGGQTGELFF
TRBD1,TRBV19,TRBJ1-2,NA,TGTGCCAGTAACCGGGACAGTGAGTATGGCTACACCTTC,CASNRDSEYGYTF
TRBD2,TRBV6-6,TRBJ2-1,NA,TGTGCCAGCAGCCCTGGGACTAGCGGGAGGGGTAATGAGCAGTTCTTC,CASSPGTSGRGNEQFF
TRBD2,TRBV5-1,TRBJ2-1,NA,TGCGCCAGCAGCCCATGGACTAGCGGGAGGTCCAGTACGAATGAGCAGTTCTTC,CASSPWTSGRSSTNEQFF
TRBD1,TRBV6-5,TRBJ1-1,NA,TGTGCCAGTCAATACGGACAGGCGACTGAAGCTTTCTTT,CASQYGQATEAFF
TRBD1,TRBV6-5,TRBJ1-2,NA,TGTGCCAGCAGTTACGCCCAGGGGGCGTCGAACTATGGCTACACCTTC,CASSYAQGASNYGYTF
NA,TRBV5-6,TRBJ2-1,NA,TGTGCCAGCAGCTTGAGGCGGGGTGGGGGGATGGATGAGCAGTTCTTC,CASSLRRGGGMDEQFF
NA,TRBV11-2,TRBJ2-7,NA,TGTGCCAGCAGCTTAGTCGTGGCGGGCGAGCAGTACTTC,CASSLVVAGEQYF
NA,TRBV11-1,TRBJ1-1,NA,TGTGCCAGCAGCTTGAGTCCGATTAAGAACACTGAAGCTTTCTTT,CASSLSPIKNTEAFF
NA,TRBV7-6,TRBJ1-1,NA,TGTGCCAGCAGCTTAGGGGCGGACATGAACACTGAAGCTTTCTTT,CASSLGADMNTEAFF
NA,TRBV6-6,TRBJ1-6,few,TGTGCCAGCAGTTACTCGACGGGGAGTAATTCACCCCTCCACTTT,CASSYSTGSNSPLHF
TRBD1,TRBV23-1,TRBJ2-7,NA,TGCGCCAGCAGTCAATCGGGACAGGACTCCTACGAGCAGTACTTC,CASSQSGQDSYEQYF
NA,TRBV4-1,TRBJ2-7,once,TGCGCCAGCAGCCAACCCGAAAGAGACAGAACCTACGAGCAGTACTTC,CASSQPERDRTYEQYF
NA,TRBV7-9,TRBJ1-2,NA,TGTGCCAGCAGCCCCCTGAGTGGAGAAGACTATGGCTACACCTTC,CASSPLSGEDYGYTF
TRBD2,TRBV6-6,TRBJ2-7,few,TGTGCCAGCAGTTACTGGGGGGGCGAGCAGTACTTC,CASSYWGGEQYF
NA,TRBV16,TRBJ1-5,NA,TGTGCCAGCAGCCAAGGGAGGGCGGGGGAGGGGTCGAGCAATCAGCCCCAGCATTTT,CASSQGRAGEGSSNQPQHF
NA,TRBV6-5,TRBJ1-5,once,TGTGCCAGCAGTGAAATAGCGGGTCAGCCCCAGCATTTT,CASSEIAGQPQHF
NA,TRBV4-1,TRBJ2-5,NA,TGCGCCAGCAGCCAAGAATTTGGGGTCGCAGAGTCGGGGGAAGAGACCCAGTACTTC,CASSQEFGVAESGEETQYF